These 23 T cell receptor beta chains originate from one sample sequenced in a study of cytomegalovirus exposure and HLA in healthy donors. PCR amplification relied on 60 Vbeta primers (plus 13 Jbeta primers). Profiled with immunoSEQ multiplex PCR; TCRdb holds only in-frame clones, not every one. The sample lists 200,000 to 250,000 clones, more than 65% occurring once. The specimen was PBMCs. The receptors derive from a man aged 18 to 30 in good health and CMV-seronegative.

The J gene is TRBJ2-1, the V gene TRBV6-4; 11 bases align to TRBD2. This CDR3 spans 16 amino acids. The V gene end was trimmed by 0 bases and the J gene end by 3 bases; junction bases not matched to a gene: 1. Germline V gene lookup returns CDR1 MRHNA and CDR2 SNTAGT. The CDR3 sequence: CASSDSLAGGYNEQFF. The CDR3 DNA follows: TGTGCCAGCAGTGACTCGCTAGCGGGGGGCTACAATGAGCAGTTCTTC.

DNA of the CDR3: TGCAGCGTCGAGATGACAGGGACCCCGGAGACCCAGTACTTC. Its protein is CSVEMTGTPETQYF. J is TRBJ2-5 and V is TRBV29-1; 7 bases fit TRBD1. This CDR3 has 14 amino acids. Germline assignment: CDR1 SQVTM and CDR2 ANQGSEA. Trimming cost V 6 bases and J 5 bases; bases outside gene matches: 12.

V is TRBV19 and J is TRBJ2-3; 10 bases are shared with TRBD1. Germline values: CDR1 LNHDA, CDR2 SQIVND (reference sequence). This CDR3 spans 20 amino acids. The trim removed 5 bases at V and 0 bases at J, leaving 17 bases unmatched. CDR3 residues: CASSEDRGRFSSPSTDTQYF. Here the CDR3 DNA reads TGTGCCAGTAGTGAAGACAGGGGGCGATTCTCTTCCCCGAGCACAGATACGCAGTATTTT.

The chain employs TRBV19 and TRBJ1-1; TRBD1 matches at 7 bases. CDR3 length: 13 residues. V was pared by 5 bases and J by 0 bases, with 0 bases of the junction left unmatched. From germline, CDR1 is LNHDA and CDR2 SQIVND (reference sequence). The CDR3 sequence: CASSDRVNTEAFF. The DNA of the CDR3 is TGTGCCAGTAGTGACAGGGTGAACACTGAAGCTTTCTTT.

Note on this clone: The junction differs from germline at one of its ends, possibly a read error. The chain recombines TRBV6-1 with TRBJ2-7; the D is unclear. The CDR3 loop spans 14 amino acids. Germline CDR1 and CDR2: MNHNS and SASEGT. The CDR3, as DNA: TGTGCCAGCAGTGAATGGGCACGGATCTACGAACAGTACTTC. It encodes CASSEWARIYEQYF.

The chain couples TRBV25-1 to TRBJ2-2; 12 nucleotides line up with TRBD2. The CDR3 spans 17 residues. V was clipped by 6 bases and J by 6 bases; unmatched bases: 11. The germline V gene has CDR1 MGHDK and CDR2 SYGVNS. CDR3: CASRETDGLAGPGELFF. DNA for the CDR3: TGTGCCAGCAGGGAGACAGATGGACTAGCGGGGCCCGGGGAGCTGTTTTTT.

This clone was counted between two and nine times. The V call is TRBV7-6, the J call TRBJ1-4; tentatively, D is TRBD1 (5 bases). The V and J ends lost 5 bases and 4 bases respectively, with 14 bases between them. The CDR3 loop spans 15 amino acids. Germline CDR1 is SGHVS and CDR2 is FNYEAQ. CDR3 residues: CASSKAGGDNEKLFF. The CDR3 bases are TGTGCCAGCAGCAAAGCGGGGGGTGATAATGAAAAACTGTTTTTT. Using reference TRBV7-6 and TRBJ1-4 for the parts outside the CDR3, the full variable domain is GAGVSQSPRYKVTKRGQDVALRCDPISGHVSLYWYRQALGQGPEFLTYFNYEAQQDKSGLPNDRFSAERPEGSISTLTIQRTEQRDSAMYRCASSKAGGDNEKLFFGSGTQLSVL.

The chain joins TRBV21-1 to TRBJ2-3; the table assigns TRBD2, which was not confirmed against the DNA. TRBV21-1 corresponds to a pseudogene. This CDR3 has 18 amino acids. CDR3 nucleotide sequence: TGTGCCAGCAGCCGACGGACTAGCGGGAGGGTTTTGGGAAATACGCAGTATTTT. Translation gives CASSRRTSGRVLGNTQYF.

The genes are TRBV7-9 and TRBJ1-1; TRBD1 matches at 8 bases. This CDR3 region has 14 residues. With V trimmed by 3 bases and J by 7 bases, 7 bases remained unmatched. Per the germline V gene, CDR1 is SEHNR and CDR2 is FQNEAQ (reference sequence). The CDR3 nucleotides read TGTGCCAGCAGCTTCGACAGGGGAGTGAATGAAGCTTTCTTT. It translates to CASSFDRGVNEAFF.

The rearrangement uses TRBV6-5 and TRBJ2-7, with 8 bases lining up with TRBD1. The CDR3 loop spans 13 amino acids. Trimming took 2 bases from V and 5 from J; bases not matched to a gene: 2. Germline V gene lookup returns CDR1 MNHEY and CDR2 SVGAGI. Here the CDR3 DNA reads TGTGCCAGCAGTTACCCGGACAGGGACGAGCAGTACTTC. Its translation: CASSYPDRDEQYF.

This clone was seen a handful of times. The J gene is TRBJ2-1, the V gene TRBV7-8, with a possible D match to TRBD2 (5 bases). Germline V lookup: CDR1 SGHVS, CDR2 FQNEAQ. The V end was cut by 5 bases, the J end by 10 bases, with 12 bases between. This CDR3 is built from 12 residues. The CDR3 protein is CASSPGKAEQFF. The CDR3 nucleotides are TGTGCCAGCAGCCCGGGGAAAGCCGAGCAGTTCTTC.

The CDR3, as DNA: TGCAGCGCTTATCTAGCGGGAGAGTCGTCTGAGCAGTACTTC. Its protein product is CSAYLAGESSEQYF. The V and J genes are TRBV29-1 and TRBJ2-7; 10 bases map to TRBD2. Per germline, CDR1 SQVTM and CDR2 ANQGSEA. V lost 7 bases to trimming and J lost 7 bases; unmatched junction nucleotides: 13. CDR3 length: 14 residues.

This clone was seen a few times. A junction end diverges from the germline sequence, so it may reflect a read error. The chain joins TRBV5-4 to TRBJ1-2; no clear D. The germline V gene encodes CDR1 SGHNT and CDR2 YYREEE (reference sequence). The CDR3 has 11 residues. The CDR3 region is CASSLGALAHF. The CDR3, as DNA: TGTGCCAGCAGCTTGGGGGCCCTCGCACACTTC.

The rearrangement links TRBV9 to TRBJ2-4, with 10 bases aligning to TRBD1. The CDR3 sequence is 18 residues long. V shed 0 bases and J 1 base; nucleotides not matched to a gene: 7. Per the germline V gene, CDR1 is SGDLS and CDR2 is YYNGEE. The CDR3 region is CASSVVEGDRGAKNIQYF. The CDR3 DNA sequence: TGTGCCAGCAGCGTAGTGGAAGGGGACAGGGGTGCCAAAAACATTCAGTACTTC. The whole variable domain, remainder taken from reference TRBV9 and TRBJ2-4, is DSGVTQTPKHLITATGQRVTLRCSPRSGDLSVYWYQQSLDQGLQFLIQYYNGEERAKGNILERFSAQQFPDLHSELNLSSLELGDSALYFCASSVVEGDRGAKNIQYFGAGTRLSVL.

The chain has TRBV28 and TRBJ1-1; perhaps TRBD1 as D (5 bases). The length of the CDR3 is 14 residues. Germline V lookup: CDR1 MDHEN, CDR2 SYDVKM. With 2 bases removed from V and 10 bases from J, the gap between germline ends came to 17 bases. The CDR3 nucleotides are TGTGCCAGCAGTTTAATTAATTTGCAGGGATCAGCTTTCTTT. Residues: CASSLINLQGSAFF.

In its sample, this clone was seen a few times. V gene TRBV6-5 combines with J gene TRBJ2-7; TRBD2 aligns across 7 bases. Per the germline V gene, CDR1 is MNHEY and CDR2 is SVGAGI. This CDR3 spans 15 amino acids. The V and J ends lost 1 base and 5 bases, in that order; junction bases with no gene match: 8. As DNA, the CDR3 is TGTGCCAGCAGTTACTGGGAGGGTTCATCGGACGAGCAGTACTTC. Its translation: CASSYWEGSSDEQYF.

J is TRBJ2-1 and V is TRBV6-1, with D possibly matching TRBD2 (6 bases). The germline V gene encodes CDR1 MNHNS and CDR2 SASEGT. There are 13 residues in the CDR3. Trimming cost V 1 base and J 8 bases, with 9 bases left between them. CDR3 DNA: TGTGCCAGCAGTGAAGTTTGGGGGGATGAGCAGTTCTTC. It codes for CASSEVWGDEQFF.

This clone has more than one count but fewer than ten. The DNA of the CDR3 is TGTGCCAGCAGCCCAGCCGGGACTAGAACCACAGATACGCAGTATTTT. This sequence encodes CASSPAGTRTTDTQYF. The chain has TRBV5-4 and TRBJ2-3; 8 bases align to TRBD2. Trimming removed 4 bases from V and 2 bases from J; junction bases left unmatched: 9. The CDR3 is 16 residues long. From germline, CDR1 is SGHNT and CDR2 YYREEE (reference sequence).

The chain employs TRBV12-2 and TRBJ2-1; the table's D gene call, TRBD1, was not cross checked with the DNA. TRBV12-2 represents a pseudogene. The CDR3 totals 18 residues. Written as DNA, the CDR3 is TGTGCAAGTCGCTTGATGTACCGAACAGGGAGCTCCTACAATGAGCAGTTCTTC. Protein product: CASRLMYRTGSSYNEQFF.

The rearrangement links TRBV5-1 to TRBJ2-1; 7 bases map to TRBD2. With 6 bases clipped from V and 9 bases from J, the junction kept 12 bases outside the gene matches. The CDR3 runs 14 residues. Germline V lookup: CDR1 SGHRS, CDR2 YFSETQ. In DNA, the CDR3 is TGCGCCAGCACCAACCCCTTGGGGGGGTCTGAGCAGTTCTTC. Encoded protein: CASTNPLGGSEQFF.

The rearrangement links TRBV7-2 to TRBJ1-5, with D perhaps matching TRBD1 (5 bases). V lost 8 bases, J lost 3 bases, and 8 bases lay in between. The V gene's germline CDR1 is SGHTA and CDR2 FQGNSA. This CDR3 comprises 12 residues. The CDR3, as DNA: TGTGCCAGCGCAGGGTTCAATCAGCCCCAGCATTTT. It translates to CASAGFNQPQHF.

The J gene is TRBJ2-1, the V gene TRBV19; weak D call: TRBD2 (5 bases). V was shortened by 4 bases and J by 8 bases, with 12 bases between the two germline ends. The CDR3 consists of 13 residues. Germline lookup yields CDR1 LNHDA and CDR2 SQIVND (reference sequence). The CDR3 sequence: CASSTSLADEQFF. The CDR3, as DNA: TGTGCCAGTAGTACCTCCCTAGCAGATGAGCAGTTCTTC.

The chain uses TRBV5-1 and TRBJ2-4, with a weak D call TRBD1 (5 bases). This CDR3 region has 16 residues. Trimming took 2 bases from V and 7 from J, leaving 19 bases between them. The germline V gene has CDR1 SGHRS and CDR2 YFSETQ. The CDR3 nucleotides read TGCGCCAGCAGCTTCGCAGGGCGTGAGGTTGAGAACATTCAGTACTTC. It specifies CASSFAGREVENIQYF.